This TCR beta chain is from a study of Graves' ophthalmopathy and Graves' hyperthyroidism. The study enrolled ophthalmopathy donors with moderate-to-severe activity, CAS ≥3, NOSPECS ≥4 and duration under 3 months. Overall study results and limits: The model achieved roughly 66% sensitivity and roughly 72% specificity for ophthalmopathy progression. Detection in blood was also observed for most expanded thyroid clonotypes above 0.001 frequency.

The V end lost 4 bases, the J end lost 1 base, and 14 bases lay between the germline ends. The CDR3 length is 15 residues. Looked up from germline, CDR1 is SGHRS and CDR2 is YFSETQ. This clonotype was observed at least ten times. Its specificity is unknown. RNA served as the template for amplifying TCR beta CDR3 regions. HTBI primers were employed in first-round RT-PCR, then a second-round multiplex PCR followed. TCRdb passed the multiplex PCR reads through MiXCR, listing each CDR3 protein once. This sample has 200,000 to 250,000 distinct CDR3 sequences; over 25% occur once, and the top ten carry about 8.2%.

The sequence was collected from a man aged 45-60 years with Graves' ophthalmopathy. The sequenced sample was peripheral blood. The gene calls are TRBV5-1 and TRBJ1-1, with D tentatively TRBD1 (6 bases). The CDR3 sequence is CASSKRQAENTEAFF. CDR3 sequence (DNA): TGCGCCAGCAGCAAGAGACAGGCAGAGAACACTGAAGCTTTCTTT.